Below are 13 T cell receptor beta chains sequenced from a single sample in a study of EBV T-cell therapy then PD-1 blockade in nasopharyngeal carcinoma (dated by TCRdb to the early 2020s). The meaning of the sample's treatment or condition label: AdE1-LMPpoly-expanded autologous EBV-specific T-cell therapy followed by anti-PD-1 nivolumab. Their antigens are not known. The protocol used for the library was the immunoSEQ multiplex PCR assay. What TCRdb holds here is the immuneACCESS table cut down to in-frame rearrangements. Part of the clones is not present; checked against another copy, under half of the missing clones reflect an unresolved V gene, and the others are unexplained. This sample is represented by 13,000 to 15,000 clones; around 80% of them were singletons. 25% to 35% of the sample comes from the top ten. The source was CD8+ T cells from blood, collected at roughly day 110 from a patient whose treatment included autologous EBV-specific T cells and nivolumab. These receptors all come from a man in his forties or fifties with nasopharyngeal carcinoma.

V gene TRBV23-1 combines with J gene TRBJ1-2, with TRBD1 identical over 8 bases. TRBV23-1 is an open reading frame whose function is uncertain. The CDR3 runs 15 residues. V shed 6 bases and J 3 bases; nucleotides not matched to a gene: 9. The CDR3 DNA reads TGCGCCAGCAGGGACCGGGACAGGCACGACTATGGCTACACCTTC. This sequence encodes CASRDRDRHDYGYTF.

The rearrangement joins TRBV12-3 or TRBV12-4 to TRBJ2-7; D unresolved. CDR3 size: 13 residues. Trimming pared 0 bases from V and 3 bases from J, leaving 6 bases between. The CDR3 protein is CASSLASGYEQYF. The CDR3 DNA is TGTGCCAGCAGTTTAGCATCGGGCTACGAGCAGTACTTC.

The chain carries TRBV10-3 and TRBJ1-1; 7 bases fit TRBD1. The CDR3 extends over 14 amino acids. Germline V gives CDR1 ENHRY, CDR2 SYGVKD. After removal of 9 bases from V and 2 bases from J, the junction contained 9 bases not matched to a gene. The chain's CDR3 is CAIQKGQVNTEAFF. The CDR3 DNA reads TGTGCCATACAAAAAGGACAGGTAAACACTGAAGCTTTCTTT.

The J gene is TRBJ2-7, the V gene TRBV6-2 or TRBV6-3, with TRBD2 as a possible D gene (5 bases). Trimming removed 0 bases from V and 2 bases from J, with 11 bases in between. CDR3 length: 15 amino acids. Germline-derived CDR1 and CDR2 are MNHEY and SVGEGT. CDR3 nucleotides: TGTGCCAGCAGTTACTCAGAGGGTGCGGCCTACGAGCAGTACTTC. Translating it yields CASSYSEGAAYEQYF.

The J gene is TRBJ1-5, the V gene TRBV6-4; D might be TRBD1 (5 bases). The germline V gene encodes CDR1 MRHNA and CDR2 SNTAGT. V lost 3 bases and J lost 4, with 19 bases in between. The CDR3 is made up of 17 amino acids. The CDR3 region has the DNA TGTGCCAGCAGTGAGAGGGGCCGCCCGCGCCTTAATCAGCCCCAGCATTTT. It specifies CASSERGRPRLNQPQHF.

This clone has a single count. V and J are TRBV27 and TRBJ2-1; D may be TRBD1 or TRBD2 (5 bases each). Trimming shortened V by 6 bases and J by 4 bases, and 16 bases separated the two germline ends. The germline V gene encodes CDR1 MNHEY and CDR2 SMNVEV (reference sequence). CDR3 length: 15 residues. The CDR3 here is CASSQQVEGYNEQFF. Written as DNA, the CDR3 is TGTGCCAGCAGCCAACAGGTAGAGGGTTACAATGAGCAGTTCTTC.

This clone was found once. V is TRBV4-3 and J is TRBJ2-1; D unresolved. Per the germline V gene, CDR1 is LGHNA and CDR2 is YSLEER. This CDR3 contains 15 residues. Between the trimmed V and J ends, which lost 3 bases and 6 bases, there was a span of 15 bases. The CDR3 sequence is CASSQGWVAGNEQFF. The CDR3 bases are TGCGCCAGCAGCCAGGGTTGGGTAGCCGGCAATGAGCAGTTCTTC.

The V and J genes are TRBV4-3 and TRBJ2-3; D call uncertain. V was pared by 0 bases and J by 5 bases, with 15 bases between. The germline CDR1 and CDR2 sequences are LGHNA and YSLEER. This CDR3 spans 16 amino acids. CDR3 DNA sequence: TGCGCCAGCAGCCAAGACCGACACGGAAAGGGAGATACGCAGTATTTT. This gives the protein CASSQDRHGKGDTQYF.

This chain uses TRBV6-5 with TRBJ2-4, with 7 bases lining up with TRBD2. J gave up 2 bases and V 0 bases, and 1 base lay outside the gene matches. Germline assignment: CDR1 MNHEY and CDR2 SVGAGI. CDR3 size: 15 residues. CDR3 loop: CASSYSGGTKNIQYF. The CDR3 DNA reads TGTGCCAGCAGTTACTCCGGGGGGACCAAAAACATTCAGTACTTC.

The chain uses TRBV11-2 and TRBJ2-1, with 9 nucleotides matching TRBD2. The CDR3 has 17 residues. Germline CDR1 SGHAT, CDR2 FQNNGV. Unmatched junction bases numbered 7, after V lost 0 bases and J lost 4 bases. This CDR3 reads CASSLDRRLAVYNEQFF. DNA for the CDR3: TGTGCCAGCAGCTTAGATCGACGACTAGCGGTATACAATGAGCAGTTCTTC. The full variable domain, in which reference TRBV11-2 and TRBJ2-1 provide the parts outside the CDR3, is EAGVAQSPRYKIIEKRQSVAFWCNPISGHATLYWYQQILGQGPKLLIQFQNNGVVDDSQLPKDRFSAERLKGVDSTLKIQPAKLEDSAVYLCASSLDRRLAVYNEQFFGPGTRLTVL.

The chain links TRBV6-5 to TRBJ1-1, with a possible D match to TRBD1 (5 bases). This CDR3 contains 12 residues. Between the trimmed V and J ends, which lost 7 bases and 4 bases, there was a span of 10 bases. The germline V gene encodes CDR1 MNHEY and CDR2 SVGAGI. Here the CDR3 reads CASKSGLTEAFF. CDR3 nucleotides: TGTGCCAGCAAATCAGGGCTCACTGAAGCTTTCTTT.

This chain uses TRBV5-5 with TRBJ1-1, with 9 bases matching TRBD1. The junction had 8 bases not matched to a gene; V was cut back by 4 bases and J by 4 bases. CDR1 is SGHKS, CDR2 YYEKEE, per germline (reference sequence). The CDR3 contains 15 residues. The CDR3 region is CASSPYRGLLTEAFF. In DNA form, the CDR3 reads TGTGCCAGCAGCCCGTACAGGGGGCTACTCACTGAAGCTTTCTTT. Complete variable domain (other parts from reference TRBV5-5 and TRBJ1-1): DAGVTQSPTHLIKTRGQQVTLRCSPISGHKSVSWYQQVLGQGPQFIFQYYEKEERGRGNFPDRFSARQFPNYSSELNVNALLLGDSALYLCASSPYRGLLTEAFFGQGTRLTVV.

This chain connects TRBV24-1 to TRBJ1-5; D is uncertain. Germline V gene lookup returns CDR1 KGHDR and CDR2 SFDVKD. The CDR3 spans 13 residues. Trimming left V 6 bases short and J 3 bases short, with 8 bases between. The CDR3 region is CATSRGINQPQHF. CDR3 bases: TGTGCCACCAGTAGAGGAATCAATCAGCCCCAGCATTTT.